A selection of T cell receptor beta chains follows, all from one sample in a study of naive and memory T cell subsets. TCRdb analysed the UMI-ligation and nested PCR reads with MiXCR anew, one entry per CDR3 protein. The repertoire consists of approximately 89,000 distinct CDR3 sequences, with about 7% occurring once and the leading ten covering more than 1.5%. Sequenced material: central memory CD4+ T cells from blood. The receptors originated from a human donor in good health. The CDR3 runs from the conserved cysteine through the conserved F or W. A D gene is named only where the DNA matches it firmly. Not all rows give a size; the values are once, few, many and, for expanded clones, a class.

many TRBJ2-1 NA TRBV30 CAGYTGTKNNEQFF TGTGCCGGATACACCGGGACAAAGAACAATGAGCAGTTCTTC
many TRBJ1-5 TRBD1 TRBV6-1 CASSNPSDRGVRNQPQHF TGTGCCAGCAGTAACCCTTCGGACAGGGGGGTTCGCAATCAGCCCCAGCATTTT
NA TRBJ2-5 TRBD1 TRBV29-1 CSVAGQGWSQYF TGCAGCGTTGCGGGACAGGGTTGGAGCCAGTACTTC
many TRBJ2-7 TRBD1 TRBV28 CASIGDRGLRGGFYEQYF TGTGCCAGCATAGGGGACAGGGGGCTTCGAGGGGGTTTCTACGAGCAGTACTTC
many TRBJ2-3 TRBD2 TRBV6-2/TRBV6-3 CASRTSGGGDTQYF TGTGCCAGCCGGACTAGCGGAGGAGGGGATACGCAGTATTTT
many TRBJ1-2 NA TRBV6-6 CASSLYRQGTSNYGYTF TGTGCCAGCAGTCTTTACCGCCAAGGAACCAGCAACTATGGCTACACCTTC
few TRBJ2-1 NA TRBV18 CASSQQKSPNEQFF TGTGCCAGCTCACAACAGAAATCCCCTAATGAGCAGTTCTTC
many TRBJ1-6 NA TRBV7-8 CASSLDSGGPNSPLHF TGTGCCAGCAGCTTAGATTCGGGGGGCCCCAATTCACCCCTCCACTTT
many TRBJ2-7 NA TRBV10-3 CAIGDLSGARDEQYF TGTGCCATCGGTGACCTTTCAGGGGCACGGGACGAGCAGTACTTC
NA TRBJ2-1 TRBD2 TRBV11-3 CASSLGTSGRFRGYNEQFF TGTGCCAGCAGCTTAGGGACTAGCGGGAGGTTTCGGGGGTACAATGAGCAGTTCTTC